This T cell receptor (beta chain) was retrieved from a study of shared T cell receptors in the human thymus. The CDR3 is 15 residues long. Germline CDR1 reads LNHDA; CDR2 reads SQIVND (reference sequence). Trimming took 8 bases from V and 1 from J, leaving 17 bases between them. Measured with immunoSEQ multiplex PCR; TCRdb has only the in-frame clones, and not every one. This sample has around 68,000 clones, with about 96% found just once. The chain combines TRBV19 with TRBJ1-2; maybe TRBD1 (6 bases). The specimen sequenced was thymocytes. The clonotype was recovered from a human donor. The CDR3 here is CASRPGADHNYGYTF. The CDR3 nucleotides read TGTGCCAGTCGTCCAGGGGCGGACCATAACTATGGCTACACCTTC.